This T cell receptor beta chain derives from a study of identical twins (dated by TCRdb to the mid-2010s). In terms of the full investigation: TCR alpha and beta repertoires from monozygotic twins, unrelated adults of various ages and cord blood were deep-sequenced to test whether fetal clonotypes persist. Replicate twin experiments were performed at different times using different library preparation protocols to rule out contamination.

The protocol used for the library was 5' RACE. This sample was sequenced with an Illumina HiSeq 2000. Template switching introduced a universal primer binding site; the final cDNA contained a unique molecular identifier, enabling accurate counting of TCR cDNA molecules. Specific primers in the conserved constant-segment region were used to synthesize first-strand cDNA for TCR alpha and beta chains. To control for contamination, every cDNA library carried two barcodes: a SMART-Mk sample barcode plus Illumina barcodes. TruSeq adapter sequences and Illumina sample barcodes were added in two successive PCR steps. TCR alpha and beta cDNA libraries were sequenced on the Illumina HiSeq platform with custom primers. Per the original workflow: Raw reads were processed with MiGEC to extract unique molecular identifiers, and MiXCR was used to determine CDR3 positions. For each individual, recombination models were inferred using an EM algorithm with the repgenHMM and IGoR tools. Shared clonotypes were analyzed with the tcR package in R, and sharing was normalized by the product of cloneset sizes. To study raw recombination free of thymic and clonal selection effects, out-of-frame nonproductive sequences were analyzed. Starting from the raw public reads, TCRdb applied fastp trimming at Q25, assembled clones with MiXCR and retained in-frame beta chains. Rows matching on CDR3 protein sequence are summarized as one entry with the most common DNA and genes. For this entry, the V and J calls and clone size follow TCRdb and not the study's own pipeline. This sample lists about 530,000 distinct CDR3 sequences; roughly 15% were detected once. The ten largest clones represent 0.35% to 0.45% of the sample.

General study outcomes and caveats: In beta out-of-frame sequences, excess twin sharing was weaker, because having fewer shared sequences lowered the signal-to-noise ratio. Because the same donors could not be followed over many years, the conclusions depended on cross-sectional statistical analysis. Fewer insertions were carried by abundant cord blood beta clonotypes, a similar but weaker trend appeared in young adult naive repertoires, and no such trend appeared in memory repertoires. In monozygotic twins, out-of-frame TCR alpha sharing was systematically underestimated by recombination models, although the models agreed with sharing between unrelated individuals. Compared with coincidental sharing between unrelated individuals, an excess of low generation-probability sequences was observed among out-of-frame TCR alpha sequences shared between twins. Invariant T cells such as MAIT and iNKT could partly confound zero-insertion analyses, although diverse VJ usage argued against such confounding for most clonotypes.

All donors were healthy Caucasians. The twin cohort consisted of three pairs of female monozygotic twins, all aged roughly 18 to 30 years. Positive isolation kits from Invitrogen were used to isolate the CD4+ and CD8+ T cell populations. Trimming removed 4 bases from V and 0 bases from J; the gene matches leave 7 bases unexplained. The germline V gene yields KGHDR for CDR1 and SFDVKD for CDR2. The CDR3 measures 17 amino acids from cysteine to phenylalanine. Just the 51-base CDR3 DNA is kept, in frame starting at base 1. About this clonotype: Its antigen is not yet known. No much larger clonotype is one base removed from it; base qualities were not supplied.

This sample also belongs to another study, concerning yellow fever vaccine responses in identical twins. The second paper further reports: According to the authors, the vaccine-induced T cell response in identical twins seemed to be partly convergent and partly specific to each individual. In the study, vaccine-responding T cell clones were precisely tracked in identical twins.

This sequence originates from a woman aged 18 to 35 in good health. Sequenced material: CD4+ T cells sorted from blood. Here the chain combines TRBV24-1 and TRBJ2-7; 11 central nucleotides agree with TRBD1. The DNA is as follows: TGTGCCACCAGTGACCCGCCTGGGACAGGGGGCTCCTACGAGCAGTACTTC. It encodes CATSDPPGTGGSYEQYF.